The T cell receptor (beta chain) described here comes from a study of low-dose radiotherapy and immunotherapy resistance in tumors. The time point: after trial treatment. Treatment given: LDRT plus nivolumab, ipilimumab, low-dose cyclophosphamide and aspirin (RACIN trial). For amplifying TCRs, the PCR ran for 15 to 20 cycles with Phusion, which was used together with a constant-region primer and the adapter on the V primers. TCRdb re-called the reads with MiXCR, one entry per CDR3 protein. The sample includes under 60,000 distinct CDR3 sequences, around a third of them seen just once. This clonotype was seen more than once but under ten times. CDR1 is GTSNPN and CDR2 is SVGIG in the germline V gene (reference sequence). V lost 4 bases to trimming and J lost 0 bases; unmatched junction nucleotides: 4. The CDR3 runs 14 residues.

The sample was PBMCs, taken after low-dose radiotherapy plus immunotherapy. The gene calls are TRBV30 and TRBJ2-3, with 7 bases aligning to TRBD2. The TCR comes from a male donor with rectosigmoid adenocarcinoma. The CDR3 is CAWNWGLSTDTQYF. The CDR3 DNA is TGTGCCTGGAACTGGGGACTAAGCACAGATACGCAGTATTTT.